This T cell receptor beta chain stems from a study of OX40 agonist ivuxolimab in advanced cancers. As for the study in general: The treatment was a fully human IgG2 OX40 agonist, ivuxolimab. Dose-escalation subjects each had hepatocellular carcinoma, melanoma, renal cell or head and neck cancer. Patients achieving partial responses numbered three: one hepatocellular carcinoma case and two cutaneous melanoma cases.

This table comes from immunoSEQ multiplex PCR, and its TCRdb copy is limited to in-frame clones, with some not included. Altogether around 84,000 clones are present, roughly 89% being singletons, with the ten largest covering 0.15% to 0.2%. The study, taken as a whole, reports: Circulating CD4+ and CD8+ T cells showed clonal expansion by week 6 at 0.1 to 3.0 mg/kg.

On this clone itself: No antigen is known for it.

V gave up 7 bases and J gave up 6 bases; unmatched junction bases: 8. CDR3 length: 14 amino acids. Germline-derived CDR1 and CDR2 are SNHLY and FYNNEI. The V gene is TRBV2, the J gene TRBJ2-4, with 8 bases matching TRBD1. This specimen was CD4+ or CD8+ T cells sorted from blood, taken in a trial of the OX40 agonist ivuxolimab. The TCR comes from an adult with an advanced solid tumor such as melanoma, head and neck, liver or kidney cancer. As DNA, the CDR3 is TGTGCCAGCAATCGTCAGGGGGCCGGAAACATTCAGTACTTC. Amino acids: CASNRQGAGNIQYF.